This T cell receptor beta chain derives from a study of T cells in Graves' hyperthyroidism and ophthalmopathy. Using RNA transcripts as the source, TCR beta CDR3 regions were amplified. RT-PCR in the first round (using the HTBI primer set) targeted the TCR CDR3. TCRdb processed the multiplex PCR reads anew with MiXCR; each CDR3 protein has one entry. The repertoire includes approximately 200,000 distinct CDR3 sequences, about 17% of them detected once, and just under 45% sits in the top ten. In germline, CDR1 is LGHDT, CDR2 YNNKEL (reference sequence). The CDR3 contains 14 residues. Deletions cut 3 bases from V and 11 bases from J, with 19 bases between.

The rearrangement uses TRBV3-1 and TRBJ1-1, with D maybe TRBD1 (5 bases). Source material: blood. This receptor was identified in a man aged 35-49 years with Graves' hyperthyroidism. CDR3 sequence (DNA): TGTGCCAGCAGCCAGGGGGTAAGCGATGATCGGGCTTTCTTT. This translates into CASSQGVSDDRAFF.